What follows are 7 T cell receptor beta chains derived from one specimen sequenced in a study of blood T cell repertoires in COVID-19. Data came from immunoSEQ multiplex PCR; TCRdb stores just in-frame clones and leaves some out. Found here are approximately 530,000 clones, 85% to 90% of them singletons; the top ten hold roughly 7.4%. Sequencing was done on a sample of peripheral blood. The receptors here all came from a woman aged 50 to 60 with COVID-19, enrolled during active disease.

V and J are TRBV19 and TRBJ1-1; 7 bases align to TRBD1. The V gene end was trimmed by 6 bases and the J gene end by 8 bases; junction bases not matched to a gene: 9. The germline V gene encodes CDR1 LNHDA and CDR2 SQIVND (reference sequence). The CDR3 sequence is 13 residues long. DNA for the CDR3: TGTGCCAGTAGAGGTGGGACAGCCTTCGAAGCTTTCTTT. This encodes CASRGGTAFEAFF.

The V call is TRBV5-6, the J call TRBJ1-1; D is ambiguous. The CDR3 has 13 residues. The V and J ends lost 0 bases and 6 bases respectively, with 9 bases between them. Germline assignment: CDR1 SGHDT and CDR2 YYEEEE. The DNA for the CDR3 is TGTGCCAGCAGCTTGGGCTTCGGGGCTGAAGCTTTCTTT. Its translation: CASSLGFGAEAFF. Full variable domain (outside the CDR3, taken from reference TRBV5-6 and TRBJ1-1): DAGVTQSPTHLIKTRGQQVTLRCSPKSGHDTVSWYQQALGQGPQFIFQYYEEEERQRGNFPDRFSGHQFPNYSSELNVNALLLGDSALYLCASSLGFGAEAFFGQGTRLTVV.

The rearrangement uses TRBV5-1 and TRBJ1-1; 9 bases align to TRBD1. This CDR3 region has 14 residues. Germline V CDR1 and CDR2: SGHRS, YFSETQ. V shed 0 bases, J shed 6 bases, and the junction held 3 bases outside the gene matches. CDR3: CASSLGQGGPEAFF. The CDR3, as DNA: TGCGCCAGCAGCTTGGGACAGGGGGGCCCTGAAGCTTTCTTT.

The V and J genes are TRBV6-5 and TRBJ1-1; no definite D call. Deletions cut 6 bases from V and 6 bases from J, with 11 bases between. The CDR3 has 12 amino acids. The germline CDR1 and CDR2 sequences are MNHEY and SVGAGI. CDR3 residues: CASSGGRAEAFF. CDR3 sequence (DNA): TGTGCCAGCAGCGGAGGCCGCGCTGAAGCTTTCTTT.

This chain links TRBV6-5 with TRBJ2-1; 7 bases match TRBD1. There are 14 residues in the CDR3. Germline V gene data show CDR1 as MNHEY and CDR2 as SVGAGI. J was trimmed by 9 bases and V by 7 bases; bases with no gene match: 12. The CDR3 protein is CASTRQGSTSEQFF. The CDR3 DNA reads TGTGCCAGCACTCGACAGGGATCGACGAGTGAGCAGTTCTTC.

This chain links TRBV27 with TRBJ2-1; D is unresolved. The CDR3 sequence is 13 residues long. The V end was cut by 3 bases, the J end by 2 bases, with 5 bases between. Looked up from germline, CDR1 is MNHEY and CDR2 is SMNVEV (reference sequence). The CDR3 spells CASSLNTYNEQFF. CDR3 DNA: TGTGCCAGCAGTTTGAACACCTACAATGAGCAGTTCTTC.

The DNA of the CDR3 is TGTGCCAGCAAAAGAAGTGGGGGGTCTGAGGAAAAACTGTTTTTT. Protein product: CASKRSGGSEEKLFF. The chain recombines TRBV2 with TRBJ1-4; tentatively, D is TRBD1 (5 bases). This CDR3 region has 15 residues. Trimming removed 7 bases at V and 8 bases at J, with 20 bases between. Germline V gives CDR1 SNHLY, CDR2 FYNNEI.